This section outlines one T cell receptor (beta chain) sequence together with its context. The source of the sample is a study of stem cell transplantation in POMP-related autoinflammatory disease. The data were produced by immunoSEQ multiplex PCR, yet TCRdb's version contains in-frame clones alone and is incomplete. The profile covers some 65,000 clones, with approximately 90% appearing a single time and roughly 0.7% taken by the ten largest. CDR3 length equals 14 residues. CDR1 and CDR2 (germline): SGHRS, YFSETQ. Trimming cost V 0 bases and J 3 bases, with 10 bases left between them. This chain uses TRBV5-1 with TRBJ2-7; a weak D match, TRBD2 (6 bases). The receptor was isolated from a human patient with POMP-related autoinflammation and immune dysregulation (PRAID). The T cells may partly be graft donor cells. The material sequenced was CD4+ T cells from PBMCs, taken after stem cell transplantation. The CDR3 sequence: CASSLGLGGYEQYF. The CDR3 nucleotides are TGCGCCAGCAGCTTGGGACTAGGAGGCTACGAGCAGTACTTC.